This TCR beta chain stems from a study of OX40 agonist ivuxolimab in advanced cancers. Across the study: The treatment was a fully human IgG2 OX40 agonist, ivuxolimab. Ivuxolimab doses were 0.01, 0.1, 0.3, 1.5, 3 or 10 mg/kg every 2 weeks.

The V end was cut by 4 bases, the J end by 5 bases, with 11 bases between. Germline V CDR1 and CDR2: SEHNR, FQNEAQ (reference sequence). The CDR3 has 13 amino acids. It was autoimmune disease history or systemic immunosuppression that excluded patients. As for this clone: What it recognizes is unknown.

Here immunoSEQ multiplex PCR was the method, and the copy in TCRdb shows in-frame clones only, minus some. This table has about 48,000 clones, around 83% appearing once. General study points: In CD8+ T cells, expanded clones were on average more numerous than in CD4+.

The origin of this receptor is an adult with an advanced solid tumor such as melanoma, head and neck, liver or kidney cancer. V usage is TRBV7-9 and J usage is TRBJ1-2; TRBD1 is a possible D gene (5 bases). Here the sequenced sample was CD4+ or CD8+ T cells sorted from blood, taken in a trial of the OX40 agonist ivuxolimab. In DNA form, the CDR3 reads TGTGCCAGCAGCTCCTCGGGGCGTTATGGCTACACCTTC. This sequence encodes CASSSSGRYGYTF. The full variable domain, its missing parts supplied by reference TRBV7-9 and TRBJ1-2, is DTGVSQNPRHKITKRGQNVTFRCDPISEHNRLYWYRQTLGQGPEFLTYFQNEAQLEKSRLLSDRFSAERPKGSFSTLEIQRTEQGDSAMYLCASSSSGRYGYTFGSGTRLTVV.